These 29 T cell receptor beta chains came from one sample sequenced in a study of Graves' ophthalmopathy and Graves' hyperthyroidism. RNA transcripts served as template for amplifying TCR beta CDR3 sequences. RT-PCR with HTBI primers came first, then second-round multiplex PCR. Using its own MiXCR run on the multiplex PCR reads, TCRdb lists one record per CDR3 protein. The sample holds approximately 1.2 million distinct CDR3 sequences; roughly 35% are singletons and the top ten take 11%. The specimen was peripheral blood or thyroid tissue (not recorded which). These receptors originate from an adult man with Graves' hyperthyroidism.

This clonotype was seen repeatedly, ten times or more. This sequence joins TRBV5-1 and TRBJ2-7; tentative D call: TRBD2 (6 bases). V lost 4 bases to trimming and J lost 5 bases, with 16 bases between them. The CDR3 runs to 14 residues. Germline V gives CDR1 SGHRS, CDR2 YFSETQ. CDR3 residues: CASSPNGGGDEQYF. Written as DNA, the CDR3 is TGCGCCAGCAGCCCGAACGGTGGCGGGGACGAGCAGTACTTC.

With regard to this clonotype: A read error may explain this, as a much larger clone is one base away. The chain has TRBV7-2 and TRBJ2-2; D gene ambiguous. The CDR3 totals 14 residues. Germline V gene sequence: CDR1 SGHTA, CDR2 FQGNSA. V lost 2 bases and J 16 bases, leaving 20 bases between the germline ends. CDR3 nucleotides: TGTGCCAGCAGCTTAAGTTCTCGTCAAATCGAGGCGTTTTTT. Translation gives CASSLSSRQIEAFF.

This chain uses TRBV5-1 with TRBJ2-7; weak D call: TRBD1 (6 bases). This CDR3 has 11 residues. Deletions cut 4 bases from V and 5 bases from J, with 7 bases between. In germline, CDR1 is SGHRS, CDR2 YFSETQ. The CDR3 bases are TGCGCCAGCAGCGGGGGCCACGAGCAGTACTTC. It yields the protein CASSGGHEQYF. Drawing the rest from reference TRBV5-1 and TRBJ2-7, the complete variable domain is KAGVTQTPRYLIKTRGQQVTLSCSPISGHRSVSWYQQTPGQGLQFLFEYFSETQRNKGNFPGRFSGRQFSNSRSEMNVSTLELGDSALYLCASSGGHEQYFGPGTRLTVT.

V and J are TRBV6-2 or TRBV6-3 and TRBJ2-7; TRBD2 matches 9 bases. The germline CDR1 and CDR2 sequences are MNHEY and SVGEGT. The CDR3 extends over 13 amino acids. V shed 2 bases, J shed 10 bases, and the junction held 6 bases outside the gene matches. The CDR3 spells CASSYALAGIQYF. Written as DNA, the CDR3 is TGTGCCAGCAGTTACGCCCTAGCGGGGATACAGTACTTC.

This clonotype was observed a handful of times. The chain carries TRBV12-3 or TRBV12-4 and TRBJ2-2, with TRBD1 matching over 7 bases. The CDR3 is 14 residues long. The junction had 6 bases not matched to a gene; V was cut back by 5 bases and J by 6 bases. In DNA form, the CDR3 reads TGTGCCAGCAGTGTCGACAGGGTCTCCGGGGAGCTGTTTTTT. Amino acid sequence: CASSVDRVSGELFF.

This clonotype was detected only once. This chain joins TRBV2 and TRBJ2-6; TRBD1 matches at 8 bases. The CDR3 contains 15 residues. The trim removed 6 bases at V and 4 bases at J, leaving 5 bases unmatched. CDR1 and CDR2 (germline): SNHLY, FYNNEI. The CDR3 DNA reads TGTGCCAGCAGAAGACAGGGGATGGGGGCCAACGTCCTGACTTTC. It is translated as CASRRQGMGANVLTF.

Of note for this clonotype: At one end the junction does not follow the germline gene, possibly because of a read error. The chain has TRBV29-1 and TRBJ2-2; 11 nucleotides match TRBD1. The CDR3 is 14 residues long. The germline V gene encodes CDR1 SQVTM and CDR2 ANQGSEA. This CDR3 is CSVWDRGSTGELSW. Here the CDR3 DNA reads TGCAGCGTTTGGGACAGGGGGTCCACCGGGGAGCTGTCTTGG.

This clonotype was seen ten or more times. V is TRBV5-1 and J is TRBJ2-7; weak D call: TRBD1 (7 bases). CDR1 is SGHRS and CDR2 is YFSETQ in the germline V gene. Trimming stripped 2 bases from V and 5 bases from J, with 11 bases between. This CDR3 is built from 13 residues. The CDR3 loop is CASSFQGGHEQYF. The CDR3 DNA follows: TGCGCCAGCAGCTTCCAGGGGGGACACGAGCAGTACTTC.

The chain uses TRBV12-3 or TRBV12-4 and TRBJ2-7, with TRBD2 matching 14 bases. This CDR3 comprises 18 residues. V shed 5 bases and J 5 bases; nucleotides not matched to a gene: 14. CDR3 region: CASSPGVGLAGAIHEQYF. The CDR3 DNA follows: TGTGCCAGCAGTCCTGGGGTGGGACTAGCGGGGGCTATCCACGAGCAGTACTTC.

The CDR3 is CSGRDNEQFF. The CDR3 nucleotides are TGCAGCGGTAGGGACAATGAGCAGTTCTTC. The chain uses TRBV29-1 and TRBJ2-1; D not certain. The CDR3 totals 10 residues. V dropped 7 bases and J dropped 5 bases, with 6 bases sitting between them. The V gene's germline CDR1 is SQVTM and CDR2 ANQGSEA.

This clonotype has just a few counts. The chain carries TRBV4-1 and TRBJ2-7; D possibly corresponds to TRBD1 (5 bases). Germline CDR1 reads MGHRA; CDR2 reads YSYEKL. The CDR3 contains 15 residues. V dropped 1 base and J dropped 5 bases, with 15 bases sitting between them. The CDR3 loop is CASSQVQGVLNEQYF. CDR3 coding DNA: TGCGCCAGCAGCCAAGTACAAGGGGTACTTAACGAGCAGTACTTC.

This clonotype was seen at least ten times. V is TRBV5-8 and J is TRBJ2-5; 7 bases agree with TRBD1. The length of the CDR3 is 15 residues. V lost 0 bases, J lost 5 bases, and 7 bases stayed unmatched. Germline CDR1 and CDR2: SGHTS and YDEGEE. In DNA, the CDR3 is TGTGCCAGCAGCTTGGGGACAGGCTGGTTGGAGACCCAGTACTTC. Amino acids: CASSLGTGWLETQYF.

This clonotype was counted ten times or more. V is TRBV7-2 and J is TRBJ2-7; D may be TRBD1 (6 bases). CDR1 SGHTA and CDR2 FQGNSA come from the germline V gene. The length of the CDR3 is 13 residues. Trimming removed 4 bases from V and 3 bases from J, with 10 bases in between. For the CDR3, the DNA is TGTGCCAGCAGCTCCGACAGGTTCTACGAGCAGTACTTC. Translated: CASSSDRFYEQYF.

This clonotype was counted ten times or more. The CDR3 sequence: CASSSSTETQYF. CDR3 DNA sequence: TGTGCCAGCAGCTCCTCAACCGAGACCCAGTACTTC. The V gene is TRBV7-2, the J gene TRBJ2-5; D is undetermined. CDR3 size: 12 residues. Trimming took 4 bases from V and 5 from J, leaving 8 bases between them. Germline V lookup: CDR1 SGHTA, CDR2 FQGNSA.

The chain carries TRBV25-1 and TRBJ2-5, with 9 bases lining up with TRBD2. There are 12 residues in the CDR3. With V trimmed by 9 bases and J by 5 bases, 4 bases remained unmatched. Germline V gives CDR1 MGHDK, CDR2 SYGVNS. The CDR3 spells CARASGTETQYF. The CDR3 region has the DNA TGTGCCAGGGCTAGCGGGACGGAGACCCAGTACTTC.

This clonotype was seen a handful of times. The chain employs TRBV7-2 and TRBJ2-3, with a weak D call TRBD2 (5 bases). The ends were cut back, 5 bases at V and 5 bases at J, with 17 bases in the middle. Germline values: CDR1 SGHTA, CDR2 FQGNSA. CDR3 length: 15 residues. The chain's CDR3 is CASSPGLSRRDTQYF. CDR3 nucleotide sequence: TGTGCCAGCAGCCCGGGATTGAGCCGTCGAGATACGCAGTATTTT.

This clonotype was counted ten times or more. The chain uses TRBV7-9 and TRBJ2-5, with a tentative D call TRBD1 (6 bases). V was clipped by 3 bases and J by 1 base, with 9 bases between them. Germline values: CDR1 SEHNR, CDR2 FQNEAQ (reference sequence). CDR3 length: 14 residues. The CDR3 DNA is TGTGCCAGCAGCTTTACAGGGCGCCAAGAGACCCAGTACTTC. It specifies CASSFTGRQETQYF.

This chain uses TRBV12-3 or TRBV12-4 with TRBJ1-2; no clear D gene. V lost 2 bases and J lost 2, with 9 bases in between. The CDR3 loop spans 14 amino acids. The DNA for the CDR3 is TGTGCCAGCAGTTTATTACGCGGGAACTATGGCTACACCTTC. Protein: CASSLLRGNYGYTF.

There are many counts of this clonotype. V and J are TRBV20-1 and TRBJ2-5, with D hard to call. Germline CDR1 and CDR2: DFQATT and SNEGSKA (reference sequence). This CDR3 region has 14 residues. Trimming cost V 0 bases and J 1 base, with 9 bases left between them. CDR3 sequence: CSARDPRFQETQYF. In DNA form, the CDR3 reads TGCAGTGCTAGAGATCCGAGATTCCAAGAGACCCAGTACTTC.

The rearrangement links TRBV20-1 to TRBJ2-5, with 7 bases fitting TRBD2. V gave up 3 bases and J gave up 5 bases; unmatched junction bases: 15. The CDR3 sequence is 16 residues long. Germline V gives CDR1 DFQATT, CDR2 SNEGSKA (reference sequence). Here the CDR3 reads CSASTHSFGAGETQYF. DNA for the CDR3: TGCAGTGCTAGCACCCACTCTTTTGGAGCGGGGGAGACCCAGTACTTC.

This clonotype has a single count. One base away lies a much larger clone, so this may be a sequencing read error. CDR3 nucleotide sequence: TGTGCCAGCATGCAGTGCTTCACCTACGAGCAGTACTTC. This translates into CASMQCFTYEQYF. This chain uses TRBV6-6 with TRBJ2-7; D remains ambiguous. Germline CDR1 reads MNHNY; CDR2 reads SVGAGI (reference sequence). Trimming removed 7 bases from V and 2 bases from J, with 12 bases in between. This CDR3 contains 13 residues.

V and J are TRBV10-2 and TRBJ2-7; no clear D gene. CDR1 is WSHSY, CDR2 SAAADI, per germline. This CDR3 comprises 15 residues. V gave up 4 bases and J gave up 7 bases, with 20 bases separating them. CDR3 sequence: CASSASTRGASEQYF. CDR3 sequence (DNA): TGCGCCAGCAGTGCCAGTACCAGAGGAGCGTCTGAGCAGTACTTC.

CDR3 in amino acids: CSVEDVRGTSSGNTIYF. In DNA form, the CDR3 reads TGCAGCGTTGAAGACGTCCGGGGAACGAGCTCTGGAAACACCATATATTTT. The chain recombines TRBV29-1 with TRBJ1-3, with no clear D. Germline CDR1 SQVTM, CDR2 ANQGSEA. Trimming stripped 0 bases from V and 0 bases from J, with 15 bases between. The CDR3 sequence is 17 residues long.

The chain combines TRBV29-1 with TRBJ2-1; TRBD2 agrees at 14 bases. V lost 6 bases and J lost 2; bases outside the gene matches: 9. Germline V gives CDR1 SQVTM, CDR2 ANQGSEA. CDR3 length: 17 amino acids. The CDR3 protein is CSVPRTSGRTTYNEQFF. CDR3 bases: TGCAGCGTCCCCCGGACTAGCGGGAGGACGACCTACAATGAGCAGTTCTTC.

The CDR3 DNA follows: TGTGCCAGCAGCTTTACAGGGGTGGCGTCCTACGAGCAGTACTTC. Its protein product is CASSFTGVASYEQYF. V usage is TRBV5-6 and J usage is TRBJ2-7; 7 nucleotides match TRBD1. The junction had 6 bases not matched to a gene; V was cut back by 2 bases and J by 1 base. The CDR3 totals 15 residues. Germline V gene data show CDR1 as SGHDT and CDR2 as YYEEEE.

This clonotype was seen a handful of times. The V call is TRBV11-2, the J call TRBJ2-3; unclear D gene. CDR3 length: 15 residues. Germline CDR1 SGHAT, CDR2 FQNNGV. Trimming shortened V by 1 base and J by 0 bases, and 8 bases separated the two germline ends. Written as DNA, the CDR3 is TGTGCCAGCAGCTTAGTAGGGCCTAGCACAGATACGCAGTATTTT. Translating it yields CASSLVGPSTDTQYF.

This clonotype was detected only a few times. The chain couples TRBV19 to TRBJ1-6; D unresolved. The CDR3 loop spans 16 amino acids. Germline assignment: CDR1 LNHDA and CDR2 SQIVND (reference sequence). V lost 11 bases, J lost 0 bases, and 17 bases lay in between. This CDR3 is CASKKAESSYNSPLHF. CDR3 nucleotide sequence: TGTGCCTCCAAAAAGGCGGAAAGCTCCTATAATTCACCCCTCCACTTT.

There are many counts of this clonotype. The chain uses TRBV5-1 and TRBJ1-1; possible D gene TRBD1, 5 bases. Germline lookup yields CDR1 SGHRS and CDR2 YFSETQ. V was shortened by 3 bases and J by 0 bases, with 9 bases between the two germline ends. CDR3 size: 14 residues. The CDR3 sequence: CASSWDGLNTEAFF. The CDR3, as DNA: TGCGCCAGCAGCTGGGACGGCCTGAACACTGAAGCTTTCTTT.

This clonotype turned up a few times. V is TRBV12-3 or TRBV12-4 and J is TRBJ2-7; D may be TRBD2 (6 bases). The CDR3 totals 17 residues. Trimming took 6 bases from V and 1 from J, leaving 22 bases between them. CDR3 region: CASSDRWASERSYEQYF. In DNA, the CDR3 is TGTGCCAGCAGCGACCGTTGGGCTAGCGAACGATCCTACGAGCAGTACTTC.